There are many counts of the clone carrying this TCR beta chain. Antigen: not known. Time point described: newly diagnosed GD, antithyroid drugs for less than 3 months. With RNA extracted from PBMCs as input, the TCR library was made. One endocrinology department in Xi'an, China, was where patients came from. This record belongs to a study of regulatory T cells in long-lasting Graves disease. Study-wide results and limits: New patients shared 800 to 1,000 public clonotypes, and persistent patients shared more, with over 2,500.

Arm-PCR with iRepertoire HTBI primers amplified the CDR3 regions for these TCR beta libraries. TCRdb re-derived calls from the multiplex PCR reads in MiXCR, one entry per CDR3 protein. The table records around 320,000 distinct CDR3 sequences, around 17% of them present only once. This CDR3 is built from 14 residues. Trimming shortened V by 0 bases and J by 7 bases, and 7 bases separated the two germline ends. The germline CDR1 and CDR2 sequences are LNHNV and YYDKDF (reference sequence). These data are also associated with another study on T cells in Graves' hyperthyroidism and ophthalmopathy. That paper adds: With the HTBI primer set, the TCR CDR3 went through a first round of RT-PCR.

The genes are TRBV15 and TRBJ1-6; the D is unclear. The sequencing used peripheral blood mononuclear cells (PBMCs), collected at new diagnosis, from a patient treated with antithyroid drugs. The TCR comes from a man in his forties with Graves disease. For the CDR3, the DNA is TGTGCCACCAGCAGAGATTATCGGAATTCACCCCTCCACTTT. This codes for CATSRDYRNSPLHF.